This T cell receptor (beta chain) was captured by sequencing in a study of blood T cell repertoires in COVID-19. About the research overall: Spain, Italy and the United States supplied samples that represented acute and convalescent COVID-19. T cells, B-cell-depleted T cells, or PBMCs provided the cDNA or gDNA that served as material.

In the original workflow: Amplifying reference gene primers gave estimates of nucleated cell counts. The method was immunoSEQ multiplex PCR; TCRdb's version includes in-frame clones alone and lacks a portion of them. The D gene and trimming were derived from the DNA, and the V and J assignments and clone size from that table. The sample consists of fewer than 300,000 clones, 75% to 85% of them appearing once. CDR1 is KGHDR and CDR2 is SFDVKD in the germline V gene. The V and J ends lost 0 bases and 7 bases, in that order; junction bases with no gene match: 5. This CDR3 region has 16 residues. J is TRBJ2-1 and V is TRBV24-1; 10 bases are shared with TRBD2. This receptor was taken from a man in his fifties with active or convalescent COVID-19. Sequencing input: peripheral blood. DNA of the CDR3: TGTGCCACCAGTGATTTGTCCAGCGGGAGGGATAATGAGCAGTTCTTC. It specifies CATSDLSSGRDNEQFF.